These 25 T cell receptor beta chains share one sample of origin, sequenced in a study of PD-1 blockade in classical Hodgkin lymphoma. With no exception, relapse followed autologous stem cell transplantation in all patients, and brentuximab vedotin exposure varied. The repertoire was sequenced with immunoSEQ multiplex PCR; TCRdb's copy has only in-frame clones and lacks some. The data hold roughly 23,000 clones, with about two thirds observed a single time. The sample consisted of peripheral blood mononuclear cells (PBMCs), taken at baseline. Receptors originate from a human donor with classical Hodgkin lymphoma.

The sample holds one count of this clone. CDR3 sequence: CASNPRTDTQYF. The CDR3 DNA reads as TGTGCCAGCAACCCACGCACAGATACGCAGTATTTT. The J gene is TRBJ2-3, the V gene TRBV5-8; no reliable D call. The V end lost 6 bases, the J end lost 1 base, and 6 bases lay between the germline ends. In germline, CDR1 is SGHTS, CDR2 YDEGEE. The CDR3 has 12 amino acids.

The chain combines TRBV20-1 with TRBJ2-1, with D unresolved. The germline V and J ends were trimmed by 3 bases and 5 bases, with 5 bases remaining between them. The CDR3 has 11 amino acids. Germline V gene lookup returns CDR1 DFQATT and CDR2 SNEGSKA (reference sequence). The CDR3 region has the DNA TGCAGTGCTAGGATCGACAATGAGCAGTTCTTC. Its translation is CSARIDNEQFF.

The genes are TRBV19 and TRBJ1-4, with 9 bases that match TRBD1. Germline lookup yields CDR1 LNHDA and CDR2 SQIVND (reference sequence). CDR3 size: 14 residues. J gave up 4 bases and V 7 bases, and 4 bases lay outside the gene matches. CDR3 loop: CASTMGQGNEKLFF. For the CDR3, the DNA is TGTGCCAGTACCATGGGACAGGGTAATGAAAAACTGTTTTTT.

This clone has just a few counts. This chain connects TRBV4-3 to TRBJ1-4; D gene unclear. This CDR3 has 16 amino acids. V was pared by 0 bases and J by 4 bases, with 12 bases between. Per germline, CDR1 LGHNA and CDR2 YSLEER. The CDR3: CASSQDSEVYNEKLFF. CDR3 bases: TGCGCCAGCAGCCAAGATTCAGAGGTTTATAATGAAAAACTGTTTTTT.

CDR3 sequence reads: CASSPGQGNYGYTF. In nucleotides, the CDR3 is TGTGCCAGCAGCCCTGGACAGGGTAACTATGGCTACACCTTC. The chain links TRBV7-9 to TRBJ1-2, with TRBD1 identical over 8 bases. This CDR3 spans 14 amino acids. Germline CDR1 SEHNR, CDR2 FQNEAQ (reference sequence). The ends lost 5 bases at V and 1 base at J; junction bases unmatched: 3.

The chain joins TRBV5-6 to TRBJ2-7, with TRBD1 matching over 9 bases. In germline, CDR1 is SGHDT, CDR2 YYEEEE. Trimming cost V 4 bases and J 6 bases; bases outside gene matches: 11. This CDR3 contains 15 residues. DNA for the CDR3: TGTGCCAGCAGCACAGGGACAGGGTGGATGCGCGAGCAGTACTTC. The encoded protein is CASSTGTGWMREQYF.

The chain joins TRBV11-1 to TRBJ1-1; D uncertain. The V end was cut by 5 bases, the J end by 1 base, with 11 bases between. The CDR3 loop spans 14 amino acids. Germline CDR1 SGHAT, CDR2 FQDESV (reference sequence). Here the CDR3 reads CASSRDIANTEAFF. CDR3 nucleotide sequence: TGTGCCAGCAGCCGTGACATCGCGAACACTGAAGCTTTCTTT.

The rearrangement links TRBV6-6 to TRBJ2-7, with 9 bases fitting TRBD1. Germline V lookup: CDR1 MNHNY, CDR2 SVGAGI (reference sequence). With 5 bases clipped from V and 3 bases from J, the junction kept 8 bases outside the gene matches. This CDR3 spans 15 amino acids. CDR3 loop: CASSPPGQGNYEQYF. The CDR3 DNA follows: TGTGCCAGCAGTCCCCCGGGACAGGGAAACTACGAGCAGTACTTC.

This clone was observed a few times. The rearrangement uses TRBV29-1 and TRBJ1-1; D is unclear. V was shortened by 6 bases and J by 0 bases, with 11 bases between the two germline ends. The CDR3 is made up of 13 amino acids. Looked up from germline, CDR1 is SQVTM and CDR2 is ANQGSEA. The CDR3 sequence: CSVQRPLNTEAFF. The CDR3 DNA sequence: TGCAGCGTCCAACGTCCGTTGAACACTGAAGCTTTCTTT.

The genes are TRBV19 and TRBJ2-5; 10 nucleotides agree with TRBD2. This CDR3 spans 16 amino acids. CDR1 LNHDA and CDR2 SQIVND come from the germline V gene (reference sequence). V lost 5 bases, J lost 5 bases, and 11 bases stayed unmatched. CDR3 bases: TGTGCCAGTAGTCCAATCGTTAGCGGGGGGCAGGAGACCCAGTACTTC. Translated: CASSPIVSGGQETQYF. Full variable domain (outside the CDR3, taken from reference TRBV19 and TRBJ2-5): DGGITQSPKYLFRKEGQNVTLSCEQNLNHDAMYWYRQDPGQGLRLIYYSQIVNDFQKGDIAEGYSVSREKKESFPLTVTSAQKNPTAFYLCASSPIVSGGQETQYFGPGTRLLVL.

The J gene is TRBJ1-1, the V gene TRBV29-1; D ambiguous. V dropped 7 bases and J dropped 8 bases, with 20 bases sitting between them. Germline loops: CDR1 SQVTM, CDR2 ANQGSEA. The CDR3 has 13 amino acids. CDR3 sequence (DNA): TGCAGCGCCCCCGAGGAGGGCGCGGAAGAAGCTTTCTTT. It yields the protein CSAPEEGAEEAFF.

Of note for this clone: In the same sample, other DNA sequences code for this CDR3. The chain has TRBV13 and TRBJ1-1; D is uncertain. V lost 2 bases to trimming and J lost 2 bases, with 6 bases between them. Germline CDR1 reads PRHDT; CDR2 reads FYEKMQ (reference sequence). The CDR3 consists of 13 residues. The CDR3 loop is CASSLTPNTEAFF. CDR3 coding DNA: TGTGCCAGCAGCTTAACCCCCAACACTGAAGCTTTCTTT.

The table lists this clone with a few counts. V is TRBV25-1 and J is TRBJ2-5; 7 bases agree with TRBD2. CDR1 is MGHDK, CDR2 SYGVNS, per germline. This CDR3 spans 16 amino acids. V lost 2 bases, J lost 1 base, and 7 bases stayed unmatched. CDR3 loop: CASSEARLAGQETQYF. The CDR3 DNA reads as TGTGCCAGCAGTGAAGCTCGGTTAGCGGGCCAAGAGACCCAGTACTTC.

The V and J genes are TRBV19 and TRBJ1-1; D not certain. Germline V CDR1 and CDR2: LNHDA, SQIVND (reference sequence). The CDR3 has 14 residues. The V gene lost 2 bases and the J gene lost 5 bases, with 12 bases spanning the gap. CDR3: CASSIIGVGTEAFF. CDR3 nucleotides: TGTGCCAGTAGTATAATCGGGGTGGGTACTGAAGCTTTCTTT.

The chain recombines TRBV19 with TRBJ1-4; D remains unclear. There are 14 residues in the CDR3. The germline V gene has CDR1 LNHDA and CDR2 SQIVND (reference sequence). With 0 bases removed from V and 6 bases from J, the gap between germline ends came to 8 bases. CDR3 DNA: TGTGCCAGTAGTATAGACTGGACTGATGAAAAACTGTTTTTT. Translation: CASSIDWTDEKLFF.

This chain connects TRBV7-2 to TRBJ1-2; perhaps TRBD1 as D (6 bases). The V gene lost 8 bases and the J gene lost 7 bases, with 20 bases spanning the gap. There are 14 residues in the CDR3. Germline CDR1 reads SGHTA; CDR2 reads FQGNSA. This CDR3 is CASRAAGAPGGYTF. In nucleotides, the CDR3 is TGTGCCAGCCGCGCCGCGGGGGCGCCGGGTGGCTACACCTTC.

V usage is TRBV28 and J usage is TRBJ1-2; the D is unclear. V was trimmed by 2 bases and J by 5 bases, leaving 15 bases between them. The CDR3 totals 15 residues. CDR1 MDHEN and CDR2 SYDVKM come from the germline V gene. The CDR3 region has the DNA TGTGCCAGCAGTTTACCCCGACGGGTGGGGTATGGCTACACCTTC. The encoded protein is CASSLPRRVGYGYTF.

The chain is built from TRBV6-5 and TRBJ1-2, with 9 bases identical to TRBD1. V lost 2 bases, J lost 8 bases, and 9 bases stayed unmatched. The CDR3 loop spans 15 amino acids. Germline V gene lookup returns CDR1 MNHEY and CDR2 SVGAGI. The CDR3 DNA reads TGTGCCAGCAGTTACCTACCTACCGGGACAGGGGGCTACACCTTC. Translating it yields CASSYLPTGTGGYTF.

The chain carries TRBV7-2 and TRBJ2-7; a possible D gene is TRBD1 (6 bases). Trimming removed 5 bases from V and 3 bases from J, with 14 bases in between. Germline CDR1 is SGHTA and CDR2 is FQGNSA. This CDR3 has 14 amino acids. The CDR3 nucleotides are TGTGCCAGCAGCGTGACAGGTGCGTTCTACGAGCAGTACTTC. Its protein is CASSVTGAFYEQYF.

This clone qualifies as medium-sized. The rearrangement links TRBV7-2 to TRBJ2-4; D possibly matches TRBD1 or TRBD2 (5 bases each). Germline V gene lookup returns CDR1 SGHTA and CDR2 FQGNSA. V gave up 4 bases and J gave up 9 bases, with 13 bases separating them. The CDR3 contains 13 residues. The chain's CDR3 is CASSSGTVGIQYF. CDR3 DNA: TGTGCCAGCAGCTCGGGGACCGTCGGCATTCAGTACTTC.

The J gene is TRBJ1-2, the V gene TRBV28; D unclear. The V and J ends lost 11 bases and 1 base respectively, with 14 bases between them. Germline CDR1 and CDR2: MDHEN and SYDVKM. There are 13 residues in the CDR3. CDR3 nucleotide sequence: TGTGCCGAGTCGGAACAGAATAACTATGGCTACACCTTC. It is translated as CAESEQNNYGYTF.

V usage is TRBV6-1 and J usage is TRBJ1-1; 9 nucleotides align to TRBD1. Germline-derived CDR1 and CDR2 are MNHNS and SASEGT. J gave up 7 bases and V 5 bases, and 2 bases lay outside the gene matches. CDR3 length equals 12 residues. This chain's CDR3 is CASSLGQGEAFF. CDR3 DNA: TGTGCCAGCAGTTTGGGACAGGGTGAAGCTTTCTTT.

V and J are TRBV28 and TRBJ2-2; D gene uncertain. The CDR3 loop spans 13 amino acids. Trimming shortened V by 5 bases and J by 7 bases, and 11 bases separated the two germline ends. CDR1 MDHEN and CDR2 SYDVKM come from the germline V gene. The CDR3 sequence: CASSPAPVGELFF. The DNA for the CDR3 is TGTGCCAGCAGTCCGGCCCCCGTCGGGGAGCTGTTTTTT.

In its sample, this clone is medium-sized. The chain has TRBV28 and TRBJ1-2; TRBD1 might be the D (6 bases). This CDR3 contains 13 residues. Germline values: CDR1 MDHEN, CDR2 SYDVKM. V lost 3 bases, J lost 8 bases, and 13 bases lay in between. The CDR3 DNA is TGTGCCAGCAGTTTTAGGCAGGGGAGCGGCTACACCTTC. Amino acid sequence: CASSFRQGSGYTF.

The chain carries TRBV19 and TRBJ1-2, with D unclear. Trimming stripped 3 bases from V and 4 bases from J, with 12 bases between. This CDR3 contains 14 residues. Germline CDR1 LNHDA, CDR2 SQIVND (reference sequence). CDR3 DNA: TGTGCCAGTAGTATTCAGGTTGGAGGCTATGGCTACACCTTC. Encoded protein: CASSIQVGGYGYTF. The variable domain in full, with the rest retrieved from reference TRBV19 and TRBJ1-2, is DGGITQSPKYLFRKEGQNVTLSCEQNLNHDAMYWYRQDPGQGLRLIYYSQIVNDFQKGDIAEGYSVSREKKESFPLTVTSAQKNPTAFYLCASSIQVGGYGYTFGSGTRLTVV.